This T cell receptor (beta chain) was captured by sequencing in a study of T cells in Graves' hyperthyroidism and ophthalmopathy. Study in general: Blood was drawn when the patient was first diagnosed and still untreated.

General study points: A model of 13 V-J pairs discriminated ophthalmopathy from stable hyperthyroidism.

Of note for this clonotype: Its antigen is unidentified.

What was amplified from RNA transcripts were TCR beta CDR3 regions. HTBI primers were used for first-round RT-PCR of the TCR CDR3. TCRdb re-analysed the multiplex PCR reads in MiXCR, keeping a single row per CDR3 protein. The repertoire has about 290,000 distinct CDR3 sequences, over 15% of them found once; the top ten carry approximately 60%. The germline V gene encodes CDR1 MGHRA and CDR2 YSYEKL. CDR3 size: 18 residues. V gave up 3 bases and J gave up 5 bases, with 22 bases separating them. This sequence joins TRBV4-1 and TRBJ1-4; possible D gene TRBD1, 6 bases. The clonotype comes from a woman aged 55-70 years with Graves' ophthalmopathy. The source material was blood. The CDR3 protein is CASSHSGMRQASNEKLFF. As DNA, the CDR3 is TGCGCCAGCAGCCACTCAGGGATGCGACAGGCCTCGAATGAAAAACTGTTTTTT.